The 15 T cell receptor beta chains below come from one sample, sequenced in a study of blood T cell repertoires in COVID-19. TCRdb's copy holds only in-frame clones and misses some; the assay was immunoSEQ multiplex PCR. Of some 310,000 clones listed, roughly 89% are singletons. Input material: peripheral blood. The source of these receptors is a woman aged 40 to 50 with COVID-19, enrolled during active disease.

V and J are TRBV6-6 and TRBJ2-5; 8 positions match TRBD1. This CDR3 has 13 amino acids. The trim removed 7 bases at V and 5 bases at J, leaving 6 bases unmatched. Germline values: CDR1 MNHNY, CDR2 SVGAGI (reference sequence). CDR3 sequence: CASNPDRGETQYF. DNA for the CDR3: TGTGCCAGCAATCCCGACAGGGGTGAGACCCAGTACTTC.

The rearrangement joins TRBV6-2 or TRBV6-3 to TRBJ1-5; 9 bases agree with TRBD1. Germline CDR1 reads MNHEY; CDR2 reads SVGEGT. V lost 6 bases to trimming and J lost 2 bases; unmatched junction nucleotides: 11. The CDR3 spans 17 residues. CDR3 sequence (DNA): TGTGCCAGCAGCAGAATACAGGGGGCGAATGGCAATCAGCCCCAGCATTTT. It codes for CASSRIQGANGNQPQHF.

CDR3 DNA sequence: TGTGCCAGCAGGCGGACAGGACAGGACGGGGGCGGCTACACCTTC. Translated: CASRRTGQDGGGYTF. V usage is TRBV2 and J usage is TRBJ1-2, with 7 bases that match TRBD1. The CDR3 totals 15 residues. Germline CDR1 is SNHLY and CDR2 is FYNNEI. The ends lost 6 bases at V and 8 bases at J; junction bases unmatched: 15.

This clone was seen only once. V and J are TRBV11-3 and TRBJ2-3, with D unresolved. The CDR3 covers 15 residues. The V end was cut by 2 bases, the J end by 0 bases, with 9 bases between. Germline V CDR1 and CDR2: SGHNT, YENEEA. The DNA for the CDR3 is TGTGCCAGCAGCTTAAATCCCATCAGCACAGATACGCAGTATTTT. Amino acid sequence: CASSLNPISTDTQYF.

V usage is TRBV12-3 or TRBV12-4 and J usage is TRBJ1-1; D remains unclear. This CDR3 is 11 amino acids long. The V end lost 8 bases, the J end lost 1 base, and 5 bases lay between the germline ends. The CDR3 region is CASAKNTEAFF. As DNA, the CDR3 is TGTGCCAGCGCGAAGAACACTGAAGCTTTCTTT.

This clone was seen a handful of times. This chain joins TRBV9 and TRBJ1-6, with D possibly TRBD1 on 5 matching bases. In germline, CDR1 is SGDLS, CDR2 YYNGEE. V dropped 9 bases and J dropped 8 bases, with 18 bases sitting between them. This CDR3 is 14 amino acids long. The CDR3 DNA sequence: TGTGCCACCTCCAGGGAGGCATATGATTCACCCCTCCACTTT. It is translated as CATSREAYDSPLHF.

In its sample, this clone was seen once. The gene calls are TRBV27 and TRBJ2-3; TRBD1 agrees at 7 bases. This CDR3 contains 15 residues. Germline V gives CDR1 MNHEY, CDR2 SMNVEV (reference sequence). Trimming removed 5 bases from V and 2 bases from J; junction bases left unmatched: 7. The CDR3 bases are TGTGCCAGCAGTCTCAAGGACAGGTTCACAGATACGCAGTATTTT. It is translated as CASSLKDRFTDTQYF.

The V call is TRBV6-2 or TRBV6-3, the J call TRBJ2-1; weak D call: TRBD2 (7 bases). There are 18 residues in the CDR3. V gave up 1 base and J gave up 0 bases, with 16 bases separating them. Per the germline V gene, CDR1 is MNHEY and CDR2 is SVGEGT. CDR3 loop: CASSYLNGGASSYNEQFF. The CDR3 nucleotides read TGTGCCAGCAGTTACTTGAATGGGGGGGCTAGCTCCTACAATGAGCAGTTCTTC.

Concerning this clone: Other DNA sequences from this sample encode an identical CDR3 as well. This chain joins TRBV6-6 and TRBJ2-1, with TRBD1 matching over 8 bases. Germline V gene sequence: CDR1 MNHNY, CDR2 SVGAGI (reference sequence). V shed 8 bases, J shed 2 bases, and the junction held 5 bases outside the gene matches. This CDR3 comprises 14 residues. The CDR3 spells CASRQGAAYNEQFF. CDR3 coding DNA: TGTGCCAGCCGCCAGGGGGCTGCCTACAATGAGCAGTTCTTC.

V and J are TRBV5-4 and TRBJ1-2, with 7 bases matching TRBD1. Germline CDR1 SGHNT, CDR2 YYREEE (reference sequence). The CDR3 loop spans 15 amino acids. V lost 0 bases, J lost 8 bases, and 10 bases stayed unmatched. This chain's CDR3 is CASSLASRQGRGYTF. Here the CDR3 DNA reads TGTGCCAGCAGCTTGGCCAGTAGACAGGGACGCGGCTACACCTTC.

This clone was seen only a few times. The chain couples TRBV12-3 or TRBV12-4 to TRBJ1-2; D not resolved. This CDR3 is built from 12 residues. Trimming cost V 3 bases and J 8 bases, with 10 bases left between them. As DNA, the CDR3 is TGTGCCAGCAGTTTTGAGGCGGGCGGCTACACCTTC. Its translation: CASSFEAGGYTF.

The chain uses TRBV30 and TRBJ1-4; perhaps TRBD1 as D (6 bases). CDR1 GTSNPN and CDR2 SVGIG come from the germline V gene (reference sequence). The V and J ends lost 3 bases and 0 bases respectively, with 11 bases between them. There are 15 residues in the CDR3. The CDR3 DNA follows: TGTGCCTGGAGCGATACAGGGTCAACTAATGAAAAACTGTTTTTT. Protein sequence: CAWSDTGSTNEKLFF.

The chain links TRBV4-2 to TRBJ1-2, with 8 bases aligning to TRBD1. The germline V gene has CDR1 LGHNA and CDR2 YNFKEQ. CDR3 length: 17 residues. V was clipped by 2 bases and J by 2 bases; unmatched bases: 10. CDR3 protein: CASSQRDRGDLNYGYTF. In nucleotides, the CDR3 is TGTGCCAGCAGCCAAAGAGACAGGGGCGATCTGAACTATGGCTACACCTTC.

This clone showed up just once. The V and J genes are TRBV3-1 (or the pseudogene TRBV3-2) and TRBJ1-1; D not resolved. Germline-derived CDR1 and CDR2 are LGHDT and YNNKEL (reference sequence). Trimming shortened V by 1 base and J by 6 bases, and 12 bases separated the two germline ends. This CDR3 contains 14 residues. The CDR3 DNA sequence: TGTGCCAGCAGCCAAGGCGCCGGGAGCGCTGAAGCTTTCTTT. It encodes CASSQGAGSAEAFF.

CDR3 in amino acids: CASSPGRRGSNQPQHF. Here the CDR3 DNA reads TGTGCCAGCAGCCCCGGCCGCCGGGGTAGCAATCAGCCCCAGCATTTT. This sequence joins TRBV28 and TRBJ1-5; D remains unclear. CDR3 size: 16 residues. Between the trimmed V and J ends, which lost 6 bases and 0 bases, there was a span of 15 bases. CDR1 MDHEN and CDR2 SYDVKM come from the germline V gene.